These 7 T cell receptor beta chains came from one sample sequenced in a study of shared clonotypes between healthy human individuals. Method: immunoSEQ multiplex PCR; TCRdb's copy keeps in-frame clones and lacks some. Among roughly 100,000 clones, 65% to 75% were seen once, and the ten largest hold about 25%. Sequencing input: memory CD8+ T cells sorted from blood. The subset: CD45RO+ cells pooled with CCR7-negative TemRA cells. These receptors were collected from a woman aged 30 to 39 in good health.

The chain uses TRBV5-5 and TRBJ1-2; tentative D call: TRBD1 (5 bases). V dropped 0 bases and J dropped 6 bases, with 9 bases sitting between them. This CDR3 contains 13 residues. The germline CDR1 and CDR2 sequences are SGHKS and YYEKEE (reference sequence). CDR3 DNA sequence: TGTGCCAGCAGCTTGGGACAGAGCCATGGCTACACCTTC. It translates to CASSLGQSHGYTF.

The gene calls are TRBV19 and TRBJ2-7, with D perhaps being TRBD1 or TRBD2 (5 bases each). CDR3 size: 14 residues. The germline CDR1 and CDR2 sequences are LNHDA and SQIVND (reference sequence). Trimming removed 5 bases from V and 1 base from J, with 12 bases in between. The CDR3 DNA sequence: TGTGCCAGTAGTGTTCGGGACGGATCCTACGAGCAGTACTTC. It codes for CASSVRDGSYEQYF.

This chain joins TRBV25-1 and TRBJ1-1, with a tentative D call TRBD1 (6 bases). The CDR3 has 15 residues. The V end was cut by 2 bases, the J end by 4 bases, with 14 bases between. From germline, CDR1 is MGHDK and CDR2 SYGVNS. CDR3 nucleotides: TGTGCCAGCAGTGAACGTAACAGGGCTTTCACTGAAGCTTTCTTT. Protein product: CASSERNRAFTEAFF. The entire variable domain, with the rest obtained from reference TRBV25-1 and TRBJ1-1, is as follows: EADIYQTPRYLVIGTGKKITLECSQTMGHDKMYWYQQDPGMELHLIHYSYGVNSTEKGDLSSESTVSRIRTEHFPLTLESARPSHTSQYLCASSERNRAFTEAFFGQGTRLTVV.

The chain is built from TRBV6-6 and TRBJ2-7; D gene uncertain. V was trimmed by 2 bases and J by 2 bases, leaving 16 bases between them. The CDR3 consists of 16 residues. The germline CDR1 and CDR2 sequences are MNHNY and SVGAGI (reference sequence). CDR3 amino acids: CASSYLPPFRTYEQYF. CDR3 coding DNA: TGTGCCAGCAGTTACCTCCCCCCTTTTAGGACCTACGAGCAGTACTTC.

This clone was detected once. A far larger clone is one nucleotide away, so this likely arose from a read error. The CDR3 nucleotides are TGTACCAGCAGGTCAGAAGGCCCCTACAATGAGCAGTTCTTC. Protein: CTSRSEGPYNEQFF. The chain uses TRBV7-9 and TRBJ2-1; D is undetermined. Germline CDR1 reads SEHNR; CDR2 reads FQNEAQ (reference sequence). This CDR3 is built from 14 residues.

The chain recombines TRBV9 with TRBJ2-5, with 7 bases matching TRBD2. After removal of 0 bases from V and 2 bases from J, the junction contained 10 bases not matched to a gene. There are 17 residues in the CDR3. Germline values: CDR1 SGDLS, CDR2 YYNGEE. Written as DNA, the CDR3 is TGTGCCAGCAGCGTAGATGGAACTAGCGTAATACAAGAGACCCAGTACTTC. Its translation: CASSVDGTSVIQETQYF.

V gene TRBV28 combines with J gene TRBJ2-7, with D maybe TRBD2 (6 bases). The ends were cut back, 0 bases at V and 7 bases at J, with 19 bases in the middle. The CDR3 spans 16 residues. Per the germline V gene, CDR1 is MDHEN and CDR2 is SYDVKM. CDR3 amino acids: CASSLWGLRFSREQYF. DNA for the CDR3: TGTGCCAGCAGTTTATGGGGACTCAGGTTCTCTCGGGAGCAGTACTTC.